This T cell receptor (beta chain) was obtained from a study of PD-1 blockade in classical Hodgkin lymphoma. Trimming took off 2 bases at V and 10 bases at J, with 9 bases between the two ends. Germline V CDR1 and CDR2: SGHTS, YDEGEE. The length of the CDR3 is 11 residues. Time point here: cycle 4 day 1 (C4D1), after 6 weeks of nivolumab. Relapse after autologous stem cell transplantation occurred in every patient, and brentuximab vedotin exposure varied. Generated by immunoSEQ multiplex PCR, the TCRdb table keeps only in-frame clones and is missing some. The table has about 93,000 clones, 78% seen once.

The receptor was isolated from a human donor with classical Hodgkin lymphoma. This sample comprised peripheral blood mononuclear cells (PBMCs), obtained before the fourth cycle of nivolumab. The chain couples TRBV5-8 to TRBJ2-5; D is unclear. In DNA form, the CDR3 reads TGTGCCAGCAGCTTCCCGGGTCACCAGTACTTC. Translation gives CASSFPGHQYF.